These 22 T cell receptor beta chains were all obtained from the same sample, sequenced in a study of cytomegalovirus exposure and HLA in healthy donors. The PCR was carried out with 60 Vbeta primers and 13 Jbeta primers. Sequencing used immunoSEQ multiplex PCR; TCRdb keeps in-frame clones, though not all of them. Of about 82,000 clones detected, roughly 9.1% appear once; the ten largest clones hold around 26%. The sequenced sample consisted of PBMCs. These receptor sequences come from a man between 60 and 70 years old in good health and CMV-seropositive.

This chain connects TRBV7-3 to TRBJ2-5, with 11 bases matching TRBD2. The CDR3 extends over 15 amino acids. Per the germline V gene, CDR1 is SGHTA and CDR2 is FQGTGA. Unmatched junction bases numbered 4, after V lost 6 bases and J lost 1 base. The CDR3 coding sequence is TGTGCCAGCAGGCGGACTAGCGGGCCCCAAGAGACCCAGTACTTC. It encodes CASRRTSGPQETQYF.

V and J are TRBV7-9 and TRBJ1-2; tentative D call: TRBD1 (5 bases). V lost 5 bases and J lost 4, with 8 bases in between. The germline V gene has CDR1 SEHNR and CDR2 FQNEAQ (reference sequence). This CDR3 region has 12 residues. The CDR3 DNA reads as TGTGCCAGCAGCCTTGGGGCCTATGGCTACACCTTC. Encoded protein: CASSLGAYGYTF.

In nucleotides, the CDR3 is TGTGCCGTCTTCCGGGGGGCGGCAGGAAACACCATATATTTT. Encoded protein: CAVFRGAAGNTIYF. The V gene is TRBV28, the J gene TRBJ1-3; D possibly corresponds to TRBD1 (6 bases). V was shortened by 11 bases and J by 4 bases, with 18 bases between the two germline ends. Germline-derived CDR1 and CDR2 are MDHEN and SYDVKM. The CDR3 consists of 14 residues. Combining the CDR3 with reference TRBV28 and TRBJ1-3 gives the whole variable domain DVKVTQSSRYLVKRTGEKVFLECVQDMDHENMFWYRQDPGLGLRLIYFSYDVKMKEKGDIPEGYSVSREKKERFSLILESASTNQTSMYLCAVFRGAAGNTIYFGEGSWLTVV.

The chain couples TRBV9 to TRBJ1-6; 9 nucleotides agree with TRBD1. This CDR3 is 15 amino acids long. The germline V gene has CDR1 SGDLS and CDR2 YYNGEE. Unmatched junction bases numbered 3, after V lost 0 bases and J lost 8 bases. The CDR3 reads CASSVAGTGHSPLHF. The CDR3 DNA sequence: TGTGCCAGCAGCGTAGCTGGGACAGGGCATTCACCCCTCCACTTT.

The rearrangement joins TRBV10-3 to TRBJ2-3, with 8 bases fitting TRBD2. CDR3 length: 18 amino acids. V dropped 3 bases and J dropped 4; count of bases not matched to a gene: 15. The germline V gene has CDR1 ENHRY and CDR2 SYGVKD. CDR3 sequence: CAISEGVLTGGVSDTQYF. The CDR3 DNA is TGTGCCATCAGTGAAGGGGTTCTTACGGGAGGGGTGTCAGATACGCAGTATTTT.

This clone appeared a few times. This chain uses TRBV11-3 with TRBJ2-3, with a possible D match to TRBD1 (6 bases). In germline, CDR1 is SGHNT, CDR2 YENEEA. V lost 1 base to trimming and J lost 2 bases, with 7 bases between them. The length of the CDR3 is 14 residues. DNA of the CDR3: TGTGCCAGCAGCTTAGGACAGGCCACAGATACGCAGTATTTT. Residues: CASSLGQATDTQYF.

The rearrangement uses TRBV2 and TRBJ2-5; weak D call: TRBD2 (6 bases). Germline CDR1 is SNHLY and CDR2 is FYNNEI. Trimming took off 1 base at V and 2 bases at J, with 14 bases between the two ends. The CDR3 is 16 residues long. The DNA for the CDR3 is TGTGCCAGCAGTGAAGGTGACGGGGGAGCGCAAGAGACCCAGTACTTC. It is translated as CASSEGDGGAQETQYF. Combining the CDR3 with reference TRBV2 and TRBJ2-5 gives the whole variable domain EPEVTQTPSHQVTQMGQEVILRCVPISNHLYFYWYRQILGQKVEFLVSFYNNEISEKSEIFDDQFSVERPDGSNFTLKIRSTKLEDSAMYFCASSEGDGGAQETQYFGPGTRLLVL.

The table lists this clone with a few counts. The rearrangement uses TRBV7-3 and TRBJ1-5, with D tentatively TRBD1 (6 bases). The germline CDR1 and CDR2 sequences are SGHTA and FQGTGA. The V end was cut by 0 bases, the J end by 6 bases, with 15 bases between. The CDR3 covers 16 residues. CDR3 sequence reads: CASSLTGRGEPQPQHF. CDR3 bases: TGTGCCAGCAGCTTAACGGGCAGGGGAGAGCCTCAGCCCCAGCATTTT.

J is TRBJ2-3 and V is TRBV5-4; 7 nucleotides agree with TRBD2. Germline V CDR1 and CDR2: SGHNT, YYREEE (reference sequence). CDR3 length equals 16 residues. V shed 1 base, J shed 6 bases, and the junction held 11 bases outside the gene matches. The CDR3 reads CASSLSREARADTQYF. CDR3 nucleotide sequence: TGTGCCAGCAGCTTGTCCCGGGAGGCCCGGGCGGATACGCAGTATTTT.

This clone occurred a few times. J is TRBJ1-1 and V is TRBV18; 10 bases are a match to TRBD1. J gave up 3 bases and V 5 bases, and 0 bases lay outside the gene matches. Germline CDR1 KGHSH, CDR2 LQKENI. The CDR3 has 13 residues. CDR3: CASSGTGDTEAFF. The CDR3, as DNA: TGTGCCAGCTCAGGGACAGGGGACACTGAAGCTTTCTTT.

V gene TRBV25-1 combines with J gene TRBJ1-4; TRBD1 matches at 7 bases. Germline V lookup: CDR1 MGHDK, CDR2 SYGVNS. V lost 3 bases and J lost 7; bases outside the gene matches: 2. The CDR3 extends over 13 amino acids. The CDR3: CASSDWTGEKLFF. CDR3 nucleotides: TGTGCCAGCAGTGATTGGACAGGTGAAAAACTGTTTTTT.

This clone was picked up a small number of times. The J gene is TRBJ2-5, the V gene TRBV29-1; perhaps TRBD2 as D (6 bases). V lost 7 bases, J lost 7 bases, and 13 bases lay in between. Germline CDR1 SQVTM, CDR2 ANQGSEA. This CDR3 contains 11 residues. CDR3 loop: CSAGGVGTQYF. The CDR3, as DNA: TGCAGCGCCGGAGGGGTGGGGACCCAGTACTTC.

This clone has more than one count but fewer than ten. The chain employs TRBV5-4 and TRBJ1-2; 9 bases map to TRBD1. J was trimmed by 8 bases and V by 3 bases; bases with no gene match: 8. The V gene's germline CDR1 is SGHNT and CDR2 YYREEE (reference sequence). This CDR3 is built from 14 residues. The CDR3 loop reads CASSWVQGAGGYTF. CDR3 bases: TGTGCCAGCAGCTGGGTACAGGGGGCAGGAGGCTACACCTTC. The complete variable domain, with remaining parts taken from reference TRBV5-4 and TRBJ1-2, reads ETGVTQSPTHLIKTRGQQVTLRCSSQSGHNTVSWYQQALGQGPQFIFQYYREEENGRGNFPPRFSGLQFPNYSSELNVNALELDDSALYLCASSWVQGAGGYTFGSGTRLTVV.

In this sample, this clone turned up a few times. Lacking the conserved final phenylalanine or tryptophan, this CDR3 likely reflects a read error. This sequence joins TRBV19 and TRBJ1-5, with 7 nucleotides matching TRBD1. The CDR3 contains 16 residues. From germline, CDR1 is LNHDA and CDR2 SQIVND (reference sequence). V shed 5 bases and J 0 bases; nucleotides not matched to a gene: 7. The CDR3 region has the DNA TGTGCCAGTAGTCTTGACAGGGTTTATAGCAATCAGCCCCAGCATTCT. Translation: CASSLDRVYSNQPQHS.

The J gene is TRBJ2-2, the V gene TRBV6-1; perhaps TRBD1 as D (6 bases). Germline-derived CDR1 and CDR2 are MNHNS and SASEGT. Trimming took off 4 bases at V and 6 bases at J, with 9 bases between the two ends. CDR3 length: 13 amino acids. The CDR3 nucleotides are TGTGCCAGCAGTGTCACAGGGTCCGGGGAGCTGTTTTTT. It encodes CASSVTGSGELFF.

The chain links TRBV7-9 to TRBJ2-3; D possibly corresponds to TRBD1 (6 bases). CDR1 SEHNR and CDR2 FQNEAQ come from the germline V gene (reference sequence). This CDR3 is built from 18 residues. Trimming left V 0 bases short and J 1 base short, with 17 bases between. For the CDR3, the DNA is TGTGCCAGCAGCTTAGCGAGGGGGATAAACCTAGGCACAGATACGCAGTATTTT. Amino acid sequence: CASSLARGINLGTDTQYF.

This clone occurred a few times. V gene TRBV30 combines with J gene TRBJ1-2, with D unresolved. The CDR3 totals 13 residues. With 4 bases removed from V and 3 bases from J, the gap between germline ends came to 12 bases. Germline V gene lookup returns CDR1 GTSNPN and CDR2 SVGIG (reference sequence). The CDR3 nucleotides are TGTGCCTGGAAACGGAGGCAGGACTATGGCTACACCTTC. This encodes CAWKRRQDYGYTF.

This chain connects TRBV7-2 to TRBJ1-2; TRBD1 matches at 10 bases. The V gene's germline CDR1 is SGHTA and CDR2 FQGNSA. V lost 6 bases, J lost 5 bases, and 9 bases stayed unmatched. The CDR3 covers 15 residues. The chain's CDR3 is CASRPPGQGWYGYTF. DNA for the CDR3: TGTGCCAGCAGACCACCGGGACAGGGGTGGTATGGCTACACCTTC.

This clone came up a few times. This chain links TRBV28 with TRBJ1-5; no clear D gene. Trimming left V 6 bases short and J 3 bases short, with 18 bases between. The germline gives CDR1 MDHEN, CDR2 SYDVKM. The CDR3 has 16 amino acids. The CDR3 DNA is TGTGCCAGCAGGTTTGCTCAGCGGGGAGCCAATCAGCCCCAGCATTTT. Its protein product is CASRFAQRGANQPQHF. The full variable domain, completed using reference TRBV28 and TRBJ1-5, is DVKVTQSSRYLVKRTGEKVFLECVQDMDHENMFWYRQDPGLGLRLIYFSYDVKMKEKGDIPEGYSVSREKKERFSLILESASTNQTSMYLCASRFAQRGANQPQHFGDGTRLSIL.

The table lists this clone with a few counts. V gene TRBV19 combines with J gene TRBJ1-1; TRBD1 might be the D (6 bases). The germline CDR1 and CDR2 sequences are LNHDA and SQIVND (reference sequence). V lost 3 bases to trimming and J lost 3 bases, with 11 bases between them. CDR3 length equals 14 residues. CDR3 region: CASSIRGKDTEAFF. CDR3 in DNA: TGTGCCAGTAGTATTAGGGGGAAGGACACTGAAGCTTTCTTT.

This chain uses TRBV6-4 with TRBJ2-7; unclear D gene. Germline values: CDR1 MRHNA, CDR2 SNTAGT. The CDR3 has 10 residues. V was shortened by 9 bases and J by 6 bases, with 9 bases between the two germline ends. The DNA for the CDR3 is TGTGCCAGAAACAAAAGCGAGCAGTACTTC. This encodes CARNKSEQYF.

The chain combines TRBV5-3 with TRBJ2-5, with D maybe TRBD2 (6 bases). TRBV5-3 is given ORF status, its function remaining uncertain. Deletions cut 10 bases from V and 5 bases from J, with 18 bases between. This CDR3 has 13 residues. CDR3 region: CAARLGFAETQYF. CDR3 nucleotide sequence: TGTGCCGCACGACTAGGCTTTGCGGAGACCCAGTACTTC.